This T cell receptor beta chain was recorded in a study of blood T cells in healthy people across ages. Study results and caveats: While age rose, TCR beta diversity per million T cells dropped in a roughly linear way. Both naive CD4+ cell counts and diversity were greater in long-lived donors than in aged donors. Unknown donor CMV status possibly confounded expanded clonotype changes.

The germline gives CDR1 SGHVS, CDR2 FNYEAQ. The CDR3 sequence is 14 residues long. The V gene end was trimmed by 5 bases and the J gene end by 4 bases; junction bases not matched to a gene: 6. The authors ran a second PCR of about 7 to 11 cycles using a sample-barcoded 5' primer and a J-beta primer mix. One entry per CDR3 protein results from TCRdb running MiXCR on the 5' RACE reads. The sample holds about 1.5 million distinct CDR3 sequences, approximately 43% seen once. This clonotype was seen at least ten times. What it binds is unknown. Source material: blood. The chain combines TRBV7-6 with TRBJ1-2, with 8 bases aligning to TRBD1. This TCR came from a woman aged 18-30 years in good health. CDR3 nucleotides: TGTGCCAGCAGCCATGGACAGGGCGGCTATGGCTACACCTTC. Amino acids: CASSHGQGGYGYTF.